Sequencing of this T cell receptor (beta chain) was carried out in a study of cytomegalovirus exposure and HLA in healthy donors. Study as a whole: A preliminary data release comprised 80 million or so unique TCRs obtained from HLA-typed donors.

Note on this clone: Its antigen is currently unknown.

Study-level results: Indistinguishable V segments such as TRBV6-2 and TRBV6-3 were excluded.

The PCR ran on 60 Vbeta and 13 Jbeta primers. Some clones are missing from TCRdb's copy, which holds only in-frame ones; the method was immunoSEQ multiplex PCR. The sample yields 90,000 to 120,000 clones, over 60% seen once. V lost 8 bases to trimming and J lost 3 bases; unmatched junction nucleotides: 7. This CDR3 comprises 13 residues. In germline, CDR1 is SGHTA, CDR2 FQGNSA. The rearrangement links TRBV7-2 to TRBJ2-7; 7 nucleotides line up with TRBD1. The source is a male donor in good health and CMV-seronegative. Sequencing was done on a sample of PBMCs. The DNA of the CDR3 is TGTGCCAGCGGACGGGACAGAAACTACGAGCAGTACTTC. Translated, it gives CASGRDRNYEQYF.